This TCR beta chain emerged from a study of blood T cell repertoires in COVID-19. With 3 bases clipped from V and 0 bases from J, the junction kept 6 bases outside the gene matches. CDR3 length equals 16 residues. Germline V gives CDR1 SGHTA, CDR2 FQGNSA. The assay was immunoSEQ multiplex PCR, and TCRdb's table has in-frame clones only and misses some. This sample has approximately 270,000 clones; approximately 90% occur once, and the top ten carry 3%. Sequenced: peripheral blood. The V call is TRBV7-2, the J call TRBJ1-1, with TRBD1 matching over 8 bases. The receptor was derived from a man younger than 35 with active or convalescent COVID-19. CDR3 sequence (DNA): TGTGCCAGCAGCTTCAACCCCAGGGGGCTGAACACTGAAGCTTTCTTT. This codes for CASSFNPRGLNTEAFF.